The source of this T cell receptor (beta chain) is a study of control samples from healthy donors and cancer patients. The assay was immunoSEQ multiplex PCR, and TCRdb's table has in-frame clones only and misses some. The sample lists 95,000 to 100,000 clones; approximately 90% were seen once. This clone came up a few times. The V gene's germline CDR1 is SNHLY and CDR2 FYNNEI. Trimming cost V 4 bases and J 6 bases, with 15 bases left between them. This CDR3 has 14 residues. The sequence was obtained from a man aged 25-40 years in good health. The sequenced sample consisted of blood. The V and J genes are TRBV2 and TRBJ1-2; unclear D gene. The CDR3 loop reads CASSVRRGQDGYTF. In nucleotides, the CDR3 is TGTGCCAGCAGTGTCCGAAGAGGGCAAGATGGCTACACCTTC.